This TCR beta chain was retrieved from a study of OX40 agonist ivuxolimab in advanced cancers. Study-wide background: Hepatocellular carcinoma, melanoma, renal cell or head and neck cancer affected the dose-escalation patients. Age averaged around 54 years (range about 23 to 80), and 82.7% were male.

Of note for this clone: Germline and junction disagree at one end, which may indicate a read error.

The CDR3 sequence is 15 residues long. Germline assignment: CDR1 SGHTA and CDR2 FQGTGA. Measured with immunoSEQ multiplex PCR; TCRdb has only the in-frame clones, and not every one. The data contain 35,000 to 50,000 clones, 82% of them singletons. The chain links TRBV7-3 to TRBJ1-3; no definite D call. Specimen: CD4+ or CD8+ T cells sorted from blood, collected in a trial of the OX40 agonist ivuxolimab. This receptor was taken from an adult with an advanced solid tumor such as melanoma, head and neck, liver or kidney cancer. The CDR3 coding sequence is TGTGCCAGCAGCCCACAGTCGACTGCTGGGAACACCATATATTTT. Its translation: CASSPQSTAGNTIYF.